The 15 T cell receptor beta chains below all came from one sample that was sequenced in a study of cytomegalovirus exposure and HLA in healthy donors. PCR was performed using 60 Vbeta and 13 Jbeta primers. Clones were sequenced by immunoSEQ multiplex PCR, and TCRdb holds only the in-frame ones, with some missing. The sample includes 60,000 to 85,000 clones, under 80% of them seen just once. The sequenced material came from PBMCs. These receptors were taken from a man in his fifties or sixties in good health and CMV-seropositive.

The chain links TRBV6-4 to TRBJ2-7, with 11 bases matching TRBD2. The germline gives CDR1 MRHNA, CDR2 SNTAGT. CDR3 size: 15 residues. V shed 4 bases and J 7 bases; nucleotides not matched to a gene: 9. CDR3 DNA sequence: TGTGCCAGCAGTGGCCTTAGCGGGAGGGTGGGGGAGCAGTACTTC. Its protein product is CASSGLSGRVGEQYF.

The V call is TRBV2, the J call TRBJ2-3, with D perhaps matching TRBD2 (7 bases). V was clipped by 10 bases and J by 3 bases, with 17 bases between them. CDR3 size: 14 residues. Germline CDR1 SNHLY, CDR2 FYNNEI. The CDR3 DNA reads TGTGCCACATCAAGGGGGGGAGGAACAGATACGCAGTATTTT. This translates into CATSRGGGTDTQYF.

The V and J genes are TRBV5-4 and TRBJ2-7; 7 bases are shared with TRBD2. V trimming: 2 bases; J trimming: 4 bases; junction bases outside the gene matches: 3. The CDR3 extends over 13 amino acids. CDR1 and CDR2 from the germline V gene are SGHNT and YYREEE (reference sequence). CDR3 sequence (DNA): TGTGCCAGCAGCTTTGGGGGGGAATACGAGCAGTACTTC. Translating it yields CASSFGGEYEQYF.

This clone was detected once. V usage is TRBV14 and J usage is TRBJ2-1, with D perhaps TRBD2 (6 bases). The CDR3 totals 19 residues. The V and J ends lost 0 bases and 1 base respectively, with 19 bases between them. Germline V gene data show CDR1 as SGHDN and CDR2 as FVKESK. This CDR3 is CASSQEWDLKQQSYNEQFF. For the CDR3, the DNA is TGTGCCAGCAGCCAAGAGTGGGACTTAAAGCAGCAGTCCTACAATGAGCAGTTCTTC.

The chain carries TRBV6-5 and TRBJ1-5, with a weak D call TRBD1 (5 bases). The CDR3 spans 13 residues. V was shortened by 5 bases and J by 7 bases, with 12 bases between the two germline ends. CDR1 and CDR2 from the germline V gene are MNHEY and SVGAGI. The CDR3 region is CASSTGKWQPQHF. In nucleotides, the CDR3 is TGTGCCAGCAGTACAGGTAAATGGCAGCCCCAGCATTTT.

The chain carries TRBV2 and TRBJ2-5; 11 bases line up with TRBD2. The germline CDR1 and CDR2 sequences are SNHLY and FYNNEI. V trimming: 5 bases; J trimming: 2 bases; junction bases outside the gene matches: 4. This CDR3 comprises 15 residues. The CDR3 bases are TGTGCCAGCAGTCTAGCGGGGGGCCCGCAAGAGACCCAGTACTTC. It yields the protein CASSLAGGPQETQYF. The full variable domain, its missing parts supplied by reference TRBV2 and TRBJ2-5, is EPEVTQTPSHQVTQMGQEVILRCVPISNHLYFYWYRQILGQKVEFLVSFYNNEISEKSEIFDDQFSVERPDGSNFTLKIRSTKLEDSAMYFCASSLAGGPQETQYFGPGTRLLVL.

The CDR3 DNA reads TGTGCCATCAGTGCTTCAGCGGCAGGGGGCGAGGGCATTCGCTATGGCTACACCTTC. Protein product: CAISASAAGGEGIRYGYTF. This rearrangement joins TRBV10-3 to TRBJ1-2, with 8 bases lining up with TRBD1. The CDR3 is made up of 19 amino acids. Germline CDR1 ENHRY, CDR2 SYGVKD. The junction had 20 bases not matched to a gene; V was cut back by 4 bases and J by 4 bases.

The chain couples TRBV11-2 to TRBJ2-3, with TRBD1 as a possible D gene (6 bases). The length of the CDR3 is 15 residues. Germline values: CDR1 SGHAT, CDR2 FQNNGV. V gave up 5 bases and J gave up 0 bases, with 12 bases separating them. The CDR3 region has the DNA TGTGCCAGCAGCCCGCTGGGACAAAGCACAGATACGCAGTATTTT. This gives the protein CASSPLGQSTDTQYF. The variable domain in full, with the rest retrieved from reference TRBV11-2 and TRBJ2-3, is EAGVAQSPRYKIIEKRQSVAFWCNPISGHATLYWYQQILGQGPKLLIQFQNNGVVDDSQLPKDRFSAERLKGVDSTLKIQPAKLEDSAVYLCASSPLGQSTDTQYFGPGTRLTVL.

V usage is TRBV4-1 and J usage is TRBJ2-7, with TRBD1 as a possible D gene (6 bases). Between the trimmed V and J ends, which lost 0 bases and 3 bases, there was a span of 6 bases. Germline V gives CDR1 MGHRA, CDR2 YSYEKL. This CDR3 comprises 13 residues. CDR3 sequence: CASSQDRGYEQYF. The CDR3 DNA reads TGCGCCAGCAGCCAAGACAGGGGCTACGAGCAGTACTTC.

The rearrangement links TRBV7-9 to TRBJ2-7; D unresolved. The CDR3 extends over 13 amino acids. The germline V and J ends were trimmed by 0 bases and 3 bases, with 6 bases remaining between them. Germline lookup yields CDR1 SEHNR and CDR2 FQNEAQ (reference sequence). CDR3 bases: TGTGCCAGCAGCTTAGCGTCAGTCTACGAGCAGTACTTC. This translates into CASSLASVYEQYF.

The DNA for the CDR3 is TGTGCCAGCAGCTTGATCGGAGCGGACTCTGGAAACACCATATATTTT. This gives the protein CASSLIGADSGNTIYF. J is TRBJ1-3 and V is TRBV5-4; D uncertain. The germline V and J ends were trimmed by 1 base and 0 bases, with 11 bases remaining between them. Germline CDR1 and CDR2: SGHNT and YYREEE (reference sequence). CDR3 length equals 16 residues.

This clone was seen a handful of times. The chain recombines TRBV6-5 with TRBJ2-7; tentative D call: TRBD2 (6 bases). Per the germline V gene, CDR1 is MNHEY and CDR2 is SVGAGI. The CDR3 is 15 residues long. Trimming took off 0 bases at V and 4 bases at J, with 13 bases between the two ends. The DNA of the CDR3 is TGTGCCAGCAGTTACTCTCTAGTCAGCGGGTACGAGCAGTACTTC. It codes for CASSYSLVSGYEQYF.

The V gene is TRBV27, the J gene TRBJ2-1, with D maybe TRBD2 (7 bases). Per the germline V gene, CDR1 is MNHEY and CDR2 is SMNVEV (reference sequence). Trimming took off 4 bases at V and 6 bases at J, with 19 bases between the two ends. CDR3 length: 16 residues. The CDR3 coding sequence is TGTGCCAGCAGTTCCCCTAAAACGGGGGGCCTCAATGAGCAGTTCTTC. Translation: CASSSPKTGGLNEQFF.

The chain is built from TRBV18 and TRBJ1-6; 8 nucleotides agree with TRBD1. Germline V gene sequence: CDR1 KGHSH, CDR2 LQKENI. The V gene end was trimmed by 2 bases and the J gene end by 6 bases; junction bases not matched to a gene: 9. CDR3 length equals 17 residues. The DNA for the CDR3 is TGTGCCAGCTCACCAGGTGGTCAGGGGGCTGGTAATTCACCCCTCCACTTT. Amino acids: CASSPGGQGAGNSPLHF.

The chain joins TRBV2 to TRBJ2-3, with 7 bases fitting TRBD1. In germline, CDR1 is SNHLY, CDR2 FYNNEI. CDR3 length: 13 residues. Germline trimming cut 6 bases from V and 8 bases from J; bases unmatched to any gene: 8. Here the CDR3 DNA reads TGTGCCAGCAGCGAGGGGGCGTTAGTTACGCAGTATTTT. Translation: CASSEGALVTQYF.